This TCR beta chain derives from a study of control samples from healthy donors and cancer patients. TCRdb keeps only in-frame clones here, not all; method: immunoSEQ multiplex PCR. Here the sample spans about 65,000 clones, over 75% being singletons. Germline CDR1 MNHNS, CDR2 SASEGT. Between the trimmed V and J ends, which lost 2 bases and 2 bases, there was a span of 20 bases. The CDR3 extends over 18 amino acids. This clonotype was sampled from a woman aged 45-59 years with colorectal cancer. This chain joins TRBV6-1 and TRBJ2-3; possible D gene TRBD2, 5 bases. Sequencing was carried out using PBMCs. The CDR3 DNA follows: TGTGCCAGCAGTGAAACTACGCCGACATCCGGGGACACAGATACGCAGTATTTT. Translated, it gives CASSETTPTSGDTDTQYF.